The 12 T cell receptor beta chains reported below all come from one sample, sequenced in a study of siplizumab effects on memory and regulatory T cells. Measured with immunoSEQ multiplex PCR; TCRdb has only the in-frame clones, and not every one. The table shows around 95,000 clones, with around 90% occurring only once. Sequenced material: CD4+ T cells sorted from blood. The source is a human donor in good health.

CDR3 DNA: TGTGCCAGCAGACCGACGGGGACTAGCGGGAGGACCTACGAGCAGTACTTC. It specifies CASRPTGTSGRTYEQYF. The chain uses TRBV7-2 and TRBJ2-7; 15 nucleotides match TRBD2. Trimming at V came to 6 bases and at J to 2 bases, leaving 8 bases not matched to a gene. Germline assignment: CDR1 SGHTA and CDR2 FQGNSA. The CDR3 loop spans 17 amino acids. Combining the CDR3 with reference TRBV7-2 and TRBJ2-7 gives the whole variable domain GAGVSQSPSNKVTEKGKDVELRCDPISGHTALYWYRQSLGQGLEFLIYFQGNSAPDKSGLPSDRFSAERTGGSVSTLTIQRTQQEDSAVYLCASRPTGTSGRTYEQYFGPGTRLTVT.

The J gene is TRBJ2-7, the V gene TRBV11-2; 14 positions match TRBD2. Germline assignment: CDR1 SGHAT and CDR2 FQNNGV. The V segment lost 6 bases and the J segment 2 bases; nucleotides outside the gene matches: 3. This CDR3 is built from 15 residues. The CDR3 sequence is CASRQGLAGAYEQYF. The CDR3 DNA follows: TGTGCCAGCAGACAGGGACTAGCGGGGGCCTACGAGCAGTACTTC.

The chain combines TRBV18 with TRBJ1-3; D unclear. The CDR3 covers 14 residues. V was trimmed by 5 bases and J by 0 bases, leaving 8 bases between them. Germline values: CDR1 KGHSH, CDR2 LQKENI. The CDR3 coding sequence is TGTGCCAGCTCATACAGTCTCTCTGGAAACACCATATATTTT. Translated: CASSYSLSGNTIYF.

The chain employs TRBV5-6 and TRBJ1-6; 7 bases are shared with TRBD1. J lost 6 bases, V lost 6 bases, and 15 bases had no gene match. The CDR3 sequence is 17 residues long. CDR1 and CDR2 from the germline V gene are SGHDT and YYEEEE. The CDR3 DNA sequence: TGTGCCAGCAATATAGACAGGGACAGTTGGAGTAATTCACCCCTCCACTTT. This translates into CASNIDRDSWSNSPLHF.

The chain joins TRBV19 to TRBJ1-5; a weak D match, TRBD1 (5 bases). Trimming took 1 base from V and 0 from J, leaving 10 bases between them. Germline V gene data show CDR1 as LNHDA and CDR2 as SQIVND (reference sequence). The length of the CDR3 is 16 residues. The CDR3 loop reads CASSIGGANSNQPQHF. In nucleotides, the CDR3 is TGTGCCAGTAGTATAGGCGGGGCAAATAGCAATCAGCCCCAGCATTTT.

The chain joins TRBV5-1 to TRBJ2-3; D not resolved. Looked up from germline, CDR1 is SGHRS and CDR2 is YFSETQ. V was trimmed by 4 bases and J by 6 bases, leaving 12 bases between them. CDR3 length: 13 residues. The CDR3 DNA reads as TGCGCCAGCAGCCCAACAGTATCGGATACGCAGTATTTT. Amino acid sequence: CASSPTVSDTQYF.

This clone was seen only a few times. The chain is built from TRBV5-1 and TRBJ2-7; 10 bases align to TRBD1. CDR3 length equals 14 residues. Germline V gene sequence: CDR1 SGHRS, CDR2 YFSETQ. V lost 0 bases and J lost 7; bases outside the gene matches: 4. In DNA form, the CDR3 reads TGCGCCAGCAGCTTGGGTGACAGGGGGCTTGAGCAGTACTTC. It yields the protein CASSLGDRGLEQYF.

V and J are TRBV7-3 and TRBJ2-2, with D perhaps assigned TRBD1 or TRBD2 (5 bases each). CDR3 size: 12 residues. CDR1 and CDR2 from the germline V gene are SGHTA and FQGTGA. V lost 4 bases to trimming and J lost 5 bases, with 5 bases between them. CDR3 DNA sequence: TGTGCCAGCAGCTGGGGGACCGGGGAGCTGTTTTTT. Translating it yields CASSWGTGELFF.

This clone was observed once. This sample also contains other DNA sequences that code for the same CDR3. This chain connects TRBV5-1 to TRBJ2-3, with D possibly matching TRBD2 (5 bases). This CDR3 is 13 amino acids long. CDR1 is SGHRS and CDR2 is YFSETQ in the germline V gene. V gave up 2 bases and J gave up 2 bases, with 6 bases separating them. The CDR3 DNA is TGCGCCAGCAGCTTCCGGGACACAGATACGCAGTATTTT. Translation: CASSFRDTDTQYF. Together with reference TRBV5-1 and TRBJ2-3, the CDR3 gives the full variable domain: KAGVTQTPRYLIKTRGQQVTLSCSPISGHRSVSWYQQTPGQGLQFLFEYFSETQRNKGNFPGRFSGRQFSNSRSEMNVSTLELGDSALYLCASSFRDTDTQYFGPGTRLTVL.

In nucleotides, the CDR3 is TGCAGCGTTCGGACCAAAAACATTCAGTACTTC. This codes for CSVRTKNIQYF. V is TRBV29-1 and J is TRBJ2-4; D ambiguous. This CDR3 contains 11 residues. The germline V and J ends were trimmed by 5 bases and 2 bases, with 4 bases remaining between them. Germline loops: CDR1 SQVTM, CDR2 ANQGSEA.

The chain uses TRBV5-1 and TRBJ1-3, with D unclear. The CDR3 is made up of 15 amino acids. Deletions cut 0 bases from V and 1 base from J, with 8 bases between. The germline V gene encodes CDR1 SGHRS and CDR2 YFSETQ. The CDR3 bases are TGCGCCAGCAGCTTGGCCTCTGGATCTGGAAACACCATATATTTT. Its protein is CASSLASGSGNTIYF.

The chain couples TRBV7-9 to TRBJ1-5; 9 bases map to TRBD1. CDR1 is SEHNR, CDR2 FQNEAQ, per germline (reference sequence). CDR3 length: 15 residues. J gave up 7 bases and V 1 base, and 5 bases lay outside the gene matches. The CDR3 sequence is CASSLGGQGRQPQHF. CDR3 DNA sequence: TGTGCCAGCAGCTTAGGCGGACAGGGGAGGCAGCCCCAGCATTTT.